This record looks at one T cell receptor (beta chain) sequence and its context. Its target is not known. Between the trimmed V and J ends, which lost 3 bases and 6 bases, there was a span of 19 bases. Germline V gives CDR1 SGHRS, CDR2 YFSETQ. The CDR3 consists of 15 residues. The table came from immunoSEQ multiplex PCR; TCRdb's copy has only in-frame clones and leaves some out. The repertoire has 20,000 to 25,000 clones, 65% to 90% of them found once; the top ten carry approximately 23%. This record comes from a study of OX40 agonist ivuxolimab in advanced cancers. Turning to the study itself: Ivuxolimab, an agonistic anti-OX40 (CD134) antibody, was given to patients. A history of anti-PD-1, anti-PD-L1 or anti-CTLA-4 therapy was acceptable, and roughly 40% had some.

Study observations and caveats: Researchers did not establish what antigens the expanded peripheral T cells target.

The specimen was CD4+ or CD8+ T cells sorted from blood, collected in a trial of the OX40 agonist ivuxolimab. The chain joins TRBV5-1 to TRBJ2-7; TRBD2 might be the D (6 bases). This sequence originates from an adult with an advanced solid tumor such as melanoma, head and neck, liver or kidney cancer. The CDR3 reads CASSYRPSANIEQYF. CDR3 sequence (DNA): TGCGCCAGCAGCTACCGCCCTAGCGCAAACATCGAGCAGTACTTC.